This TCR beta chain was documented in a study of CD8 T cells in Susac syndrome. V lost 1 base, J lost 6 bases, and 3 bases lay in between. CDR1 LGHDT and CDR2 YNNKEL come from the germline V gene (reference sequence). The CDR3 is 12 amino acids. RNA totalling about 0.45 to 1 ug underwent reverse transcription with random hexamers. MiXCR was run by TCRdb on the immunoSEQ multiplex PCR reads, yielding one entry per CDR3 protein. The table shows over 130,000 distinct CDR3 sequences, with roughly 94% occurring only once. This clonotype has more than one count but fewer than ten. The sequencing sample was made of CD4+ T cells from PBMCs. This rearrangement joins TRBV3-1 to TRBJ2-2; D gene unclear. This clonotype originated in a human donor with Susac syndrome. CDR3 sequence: CASSQGAGELFF. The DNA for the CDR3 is TGTGCCAGCAGCCAAGGCGCCGGGGAGCTGTTTTTT. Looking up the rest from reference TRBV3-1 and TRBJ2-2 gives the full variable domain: DTAVSQTPKYLVTQMGNDKSIKCEQNLGHDTMYWYKQDSKKFLKIMFSYNNKELIINETVPNRFSPKSPDKAHLNLHINSLELGDSAVYFCASSQGAGELFFGEGSRLTVL.